The clone carrying this T cell receptor (beta chain) was detected only a few times. As processed by the authors: Reference gene primers were amplified, and this amplification served to estimate nucleated cell counts. Generated by immunoSEQ multiplex PCR, the TCRdb table keeps only in-frame clones and is missing some. V and J calls and clone size are those listed in that table; D and trimming were worked out from the DNA. The data hold about 270,000 clones, with around nine tenths observed a single time. This sample was taken from a study of blood T cell repertoires in COVID-19. Study-level information: Both acute and convalescent COVID-19 samples were obtained from the United States, Italy and Spain. T cells, B-cell-depleted T cells, or PBMCs supplied cDNA or gDNA.

The V and J ends lost 2 bases and 6 bases, in that order; junction bases with no gene match: 4. Germline V gene sequence: CDR1 PRHDT, CDR2 FYEKMQ (reference sequence). The CDR3 has 13 residues. This TCR came from a woman aged 55-69 years who had recovered from COVID-19. This chain uses TRBV13 with TRBJ2-7; 7 bases agree with TRBD2. Sequences were obtained from peripheral blood. DNA for the CDR3: TGTGCCAGCAGCTTAAGGCGGGGGTCCGAGCAGTACTTC. Protein: CASSLRRGSEQYF.